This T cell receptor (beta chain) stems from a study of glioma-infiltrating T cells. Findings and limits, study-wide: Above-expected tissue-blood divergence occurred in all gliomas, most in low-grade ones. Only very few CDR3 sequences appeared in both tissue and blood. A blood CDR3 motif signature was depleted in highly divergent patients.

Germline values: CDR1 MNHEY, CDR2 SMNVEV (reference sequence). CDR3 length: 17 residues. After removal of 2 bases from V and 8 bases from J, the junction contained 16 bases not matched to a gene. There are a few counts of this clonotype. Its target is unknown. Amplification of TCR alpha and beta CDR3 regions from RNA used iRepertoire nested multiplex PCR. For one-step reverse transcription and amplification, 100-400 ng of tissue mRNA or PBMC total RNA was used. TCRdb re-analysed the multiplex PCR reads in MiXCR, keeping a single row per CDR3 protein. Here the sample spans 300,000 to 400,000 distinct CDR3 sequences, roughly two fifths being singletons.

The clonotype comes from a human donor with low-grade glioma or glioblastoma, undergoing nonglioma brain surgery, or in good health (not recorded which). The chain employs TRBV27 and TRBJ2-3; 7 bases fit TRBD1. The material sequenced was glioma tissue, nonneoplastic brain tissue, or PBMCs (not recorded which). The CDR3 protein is CASSLKPPLTGSATQYF. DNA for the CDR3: TGTGCCAGCAGTTTAAAGCCCCCCCTGACAGGGAGTGCTACGCAGTATTTT.